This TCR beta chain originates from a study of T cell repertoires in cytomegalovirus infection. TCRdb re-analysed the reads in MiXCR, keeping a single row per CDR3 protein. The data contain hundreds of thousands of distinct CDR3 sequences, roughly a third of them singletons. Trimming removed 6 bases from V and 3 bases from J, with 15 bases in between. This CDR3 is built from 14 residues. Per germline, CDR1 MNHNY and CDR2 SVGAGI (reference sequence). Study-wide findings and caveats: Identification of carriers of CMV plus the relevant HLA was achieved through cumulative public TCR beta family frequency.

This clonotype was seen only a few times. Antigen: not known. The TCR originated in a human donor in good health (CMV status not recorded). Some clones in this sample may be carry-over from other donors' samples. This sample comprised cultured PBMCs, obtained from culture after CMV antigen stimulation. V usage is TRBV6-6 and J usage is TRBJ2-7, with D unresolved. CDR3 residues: CASSPQSTGYEQYF. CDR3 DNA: TGTGCCAGCAGCCCCCAGAGTACGGGCTACGAGCAGTACTTC.